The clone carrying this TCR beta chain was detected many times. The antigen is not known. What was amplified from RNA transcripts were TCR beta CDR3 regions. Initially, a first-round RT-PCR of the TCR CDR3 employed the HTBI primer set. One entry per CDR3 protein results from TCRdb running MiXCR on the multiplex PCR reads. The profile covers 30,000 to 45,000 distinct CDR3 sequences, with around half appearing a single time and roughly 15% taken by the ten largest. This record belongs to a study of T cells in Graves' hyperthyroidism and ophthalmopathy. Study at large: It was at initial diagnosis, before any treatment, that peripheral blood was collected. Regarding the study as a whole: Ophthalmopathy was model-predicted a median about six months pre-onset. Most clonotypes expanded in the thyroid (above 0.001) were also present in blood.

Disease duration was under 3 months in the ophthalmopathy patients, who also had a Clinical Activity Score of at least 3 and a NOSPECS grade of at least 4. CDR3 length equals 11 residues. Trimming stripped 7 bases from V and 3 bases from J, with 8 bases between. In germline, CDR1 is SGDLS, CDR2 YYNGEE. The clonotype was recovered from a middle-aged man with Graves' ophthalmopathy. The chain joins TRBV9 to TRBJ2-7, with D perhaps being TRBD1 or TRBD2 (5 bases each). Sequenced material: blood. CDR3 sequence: CASGTDYEQYF. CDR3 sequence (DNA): TGTGCCAGCGGGACGGACTACGAGCAGTACTTC.